A selection of T cell receptor beta chains follows, all from one sample in a study of identical twins. One entry per CDR3 protein results from TCRdb running MiXCR on the 5' RACE reads. The data hold around 650,000 distinct CDR3 sequences, with just over 7% observed a single time. In addition, the sample was reused for a study of yellow fever vaccine responses in identical twins.

The sample was PBMCs. The receptors were sampled from a young woman in good health. The CDR3 runs from the conserved cysteine through the conserved F or W. The D gene is left open where the match is weak.

cdr3_aa: CASSPGLARPDTQYF
v_call: TRBV7-3
j_call: TRBJ2-3
d_call: TRBD2

cdr3_aa: CASSLPGQGIYNEQFF
v_call: TRBV28
j_call: TRBJ2-1
d_call: NA

cdr3_aa: CASSSSLRGAYTEAFF
v_call: TRBV5-6
j_call: TRBJ1-1
d_call: NA

cdr3_aa: CASSDRGPEQYF
v_call: TRBV11-2
j_call: TRBJ2-7
d_call: NA

cdr3_aa: CAINSISTTDTRYF
v_call: TRBV7-9
j_call: TRBJ2-3
d_call: NA

cdr3_aa: CASRPTGPFYEQYF
v_call: TRBV7-3
j_call: TRBJ2-7
d_call: TRBD1

cdr3_aa: CASSQVRETQYF
v_call: TRBV3-1
j_call: TRBJ2-5
d_call: NA

cdr3_aa: CSARVAGGNYNEQFF
v_call: TRBV20-1
j_call: TRBJ2-1
d_call: TRBD2

cdr3_aa: CASSPFGGLKETQYF
v_call: TRBV9
j_call: TRBJ2-5
d_call: TRBD2

cdr3_aa: CASSRTDEAFF
v_call: TRBV12-3/TRBV12-4
j_call: TRBJ1-1
d_call: NA

cdr3_aa: CASSFHSGRGPDNSPLHF
v_call: TRBV5-1
j_call: TRBJ1-6
d_call: TRBD1

cdr3_aa: CATSDPSAVLYEQYF
v_call: TRBV24-1
j_call: TRBJ2-7
d_call: NA

cdr3_aa: CASRGGTSGRSSYNEQFF
v_call: TRBV5-1
j_call: TRBJ2-1
d_call: TRBD2

cdr3_aa: CASSPTRTETTGELFF
v_call: TRBV7-9
j_call: TRBJ2-2
d_call: NA

cdr3_aa: CASSLSKAIREQYF
v_call: TRBV7-2
j_call: TRBJ2-7
d_call: NA

cdr3_aa: CASSPSAYYGYTF
v_call: TRBV18
j_call: TRBJ1-2
d_call: NA

cdr3_aa: CSVVSPGTGRTEAFF
v_call: TRBV29-1
j_call: TRBJ1-1
d_call: TRBD1

cdr3_aa: CSANTGLNNEQFF
v_call: TRBV20-1
j_call: TRBJ2-1
d_call: NA

cdr3_aa: CASSVGGAGTEAFF
v_call: TRBV9
j_call: TRBJ1-1
d_call: NA

cdr3_aa: CASSFLGPPQTGNEQFF
v_call: TRBV5-1
j_call: TRBJ2-1
d_call: NA

cdr3_aa: CASSSAASPKNIQYF
v_call: TRBV7-9
j_call: TRBJ2-4
d_call: NA

cdr3_aa: CASSFSWGGVGVNQPQHF
v_call: TRBV12-3/TRBV12-4
j_call: TRBJ1-5
d_call: NA

cdr3_aa: CASSAGTGGPEAFF
v_call: TRBV2
j_call: TRBJ1-1
d_call: TRBD1

cdr3_aa: CASSDMGDRRPQQYF
v_call: TRBV25-1
j_call: TRBJ2-7
d_call: TRBD1

cdr3_aa: CSVRGKRDRGGNEQFF
v_call: TRBV20-1
j_call: TRBJ2-1
d_call: TRBD1